This T cell receptor beta chain was retrieved from a study of T cell responses to AZD1222 COVID-19 vaccine. CDR3 length: 13 amino acids. CDR1 and CDR2 (germline): LGHNA, YNFKEQ. The ends were cut back, 0 bases at V and 11 bases at J, with 11 bases in the middle. The repertoire was sequenced with immunoSEQ multiplex PCR; TCRdb's copy has only in-frame clones and lacks some. The sample has approximately 150,000 clones, 85% to 95% seen once. This clonotype was sampled from an adult in good health. V and J are TRBV4-2 and TRBJ1-5, with D uncertain. Source: peripheral blood, taken on day 0 of AZD1222 vaccination. The CDR3 spells CASSQDTFGAQHF. The DNA of the CDR3 is TGTGCCAGCAGCCAAGATACCTTCGGGGCCCAGCATTTT.